Following are 2 T cell receptor beta chains from one sample sequenced in a study of blood T cell repertoires in COVID-19. Profiled with immunoSEQ multiplex PCR; TCRdb holds only in-frame clones, not every one. The data contain tens of thousands of clones, roughly 82% of them singletons. The sequenced sample was peripheral blood. These receptors originate from a human donor in a cohort sampled during active COVID-19.

The chain employs TRBV7-2 and TRBJ2-3, with 7 bases identical to TRBD2. Germline CDR1 and CDR2: SGHTA and FQGNSA. The CDR3 has 14 residues. The trim removed 3 bases at V and 6 bases at J, leaving 6 bases unmatched. The CDR3 coding sequence is TGTGCCAGCAGCTTTCAGCGGGGAACGGATACGCAGTATTTT. Protein: CASSFQRGTDTQYF.

This clone was found many times. V and J are TRBV11-3 and TRBJ2-2; no clear D gene. The CDR3 has 14 amino acids. The germline V and J ends were trimmed by 5 bases and 6 bases, with 13 bases remaining between them. Germline CDR1 is SGHNT and CDR2 is YENEEA. The CDR3 DNA reads as TGTGCCAGCAGCCCCACCCGGTCGCCCGGGGAGCTGTTTTTT. Its protein is CASSPTRSPGELFF. The entire variable domain, with the rest obtained from reference TRBV11-3 and TRBJ2-2, is as follows: EAGVVQSPRYKIIEKKQPVAFWCNPISGHNTLYWYLQNLGQGPELLIRYENEEAVDDSQLPKDRFSAERLKGVDSTLKIQPAELGDSAVYLCASSPTRSPGELFFGEGSRLTVL.